These 7 T cell receptor beta chains were sequenced from one sample in a study of CD8 T cells in Susac syndrome. Random hexamers were used to reverse transcribe 0.5 to 1 ug of RNA. MiXCR, run by TCRdb on the immunoSEQ multiplex PCR reads, gives a single entry per CDR3 protein. The table records over 350,000 distinct CDR3 sequences, approximately 89% of them present only once. Sequenced input: CD8+ T cells from PBMCs. Every receptor here comes from a human donor with multiple sclerosis.

This clonotype was seen a single time. The chain is built from TRBV19 and TRBJ2-7; D is possibly TRBD1 or TRBD2 (5 bases each). V was pared by 9 bases and J by 7 bases, with 31 bases between. The germline V gene encodes CDR1 LNHDA and CDR2 SQIVND (reference sequence). This CDR3 has 17 residues. The CDR3 coding sequence is TGTGCCAGCCGATTTACCACCGAGGGACGGAGTACGTCTGAGCAGTACTTC. This translates into CASRFTTEGRSTSEQYF.

The J gene is TRBJ2-3, the V gene TRBV29-1; D gene ambiguous. Between the trimmed V and J ends, which lost 2 bases and 4 bases, there was a span of 7 bases. CDR1 and CDR2 (germline): SQVTM, ANQGSEA. The CDR3 is made up of 12 amino acids. The CDR3 is CSVEYSPDTQYF. The CDR3 DNA reads TGCAGCGTTGAATATAGCCCAGATACGCAGTATTTT.

V is TRBV5-6 and J is TRBJ1-1; no definite D call. The CDR3 sequence is 14 residues long. In germline, CDR1 is SGHDT, CDR2 YYEEEE. V gave up 2 bases and J gave up 1 base, with 9 bases separating them. For the CDR3, the DNA is TGTGCCAGCAGCTTTGCCAGTAAGAACACTGAAGCTTTCTTT. Encoded protein: CASSFASKNTEAFF.

This chain links TRBV7-9 with TRBJ2-1, with no clear D. The CDR3 extends over 15 amino acids. Trimming took off 0 bases at V and 8 bases at J, with 14 bases between the two ends. Per germline, CDR1 SEHNR and CDR2 FQNEAQ (reference sequence). Here the CDR3 DNA reads TGTGCCAGCAGCTTAGCGGAAGGGTTGTTTCATGAGCAGTTCTTC. Translating gives CASSLAEGLFHEQFF.

For the CDR3, the DNA is TGCGCCAGCAGCTTGGCCGAGGGATTAGTTGGCTACACCTTC. Translation: CASSLAEGLVGYTF. The chain combines TRBV5-1 with TRBJ1-2; D gene unclear. There are 14 residues in the CDR3. With 0 bases removed from V and 7 bases from J, the gap between germline ends came to 13 bases. Per germline, CDR1 SGHRS and CDR2 YFSETQ.

This clonotype was observed once. The chain combines TRBV20-1 with TRBJ2-1; D is perhaps TRBD2 (6 bases). Trimming took off 1 base at V and 11 bases at J, with 21 bases between the two ends. Germline V gives CDR1 DFQATT, CDR2 SNEGSKA (reference sequence). The CDR3 covers 15 residues. The CDR3 sequence is CSARAGLALGVKQFF. CDR3 bases: TGCAGTGCTAGAGCCGGGCTAGCGCTAGGGGTCAAGCAGTTCTTC.

The chain has TRBV29-1 and TRBJ2-7; 9 nucleotides align to TRBD1. Trimming removed 0 bases from V and 3 bases from J; junction bases left unmatched: 12. The germline CDR1 and CDR2 sequences are SQVTM and ANQGSEA. The CDR3 loop spans 17 amino acids. CDR3 nucleotide sequence: TGCAGCGTTGAAGACCCGGGAATGGGACAGGGTGACTACGAGCAGTACTTC. Its protein product is CSVEDPGMGQGDYEQYF.